These 6 T cell receptor beta chains share one sample of origin, sequenced in a study of blood T cell repertoires in COVID-19. Assay used: immunoSEQ multiplex PCR; TCRdb lists only in-frame clones, some missing. The sample yields a few hundred thousand clones, around nine tenths seen once. Sequencing was performed on peripheral blood. The receptor set was obtained from a young woman with COVID-19, enrolled during active disease.

This chain uses TRBV2 with TRBJ2-1; tentative D call: TRBD2 (5 bases). V gave up 2 bases and J gave up 8 bases, with 19 bases separating them. The CDR3 has 16 residues. CDR1 and CDR2 (germline): SNHLY, FYNNEI. CDR3 in DNA: TGTGCCAGCAGTGAACTTGTGGGGAGATCTTTGGATGAGCAGTTCTTC. This sequence encodes CASSELVGRSLDEQFF. Full variable domain (rest looked up from reference TRBV2 and TRBJ2-1): EPEVTQTPSHQVTQMGQEVILRCVPISNHLYFYWYRQILGQKVEFLVSFYNNEISEKSEIFDDQFSVERPDGSNFTLKIRSTKLEDSAMYFCASSELVGRSLDEQFFGPGTRLTVL.

This chain uses TRBV2 with TRBJ2-7; 8 bases map to TRBD2. CDR1 is SNHLY and CDR2 is FYNNEI in the germline V gene. V was pared by 3 bases and J by 9 bases, with 7 bases of the junction left unmatched. The CDR3 spans 13 residues. For the CDR3, the DNA is TGTGCCAGCAGTGAGGGACTAGAAACCCGGCAGTACTTC. This encodes CASSEGLETRQYF. Filled out from reference TRBV2 and TRBJ2-7, the complete variable domain reads EPEVTQTPSHQVTQMGQEVILRCVPISNHLYFYWYRQILGQKVEFLVSFYNNEISEKSEIFDDQFSVERPDGSNFTLKIRSTKLEDSAMYFCASSEGLETRQYFGPGTRLTVT.

This sequence joins TRBV9 and TRBJ2-3; TRBD2 agrees at 10 bases. The CDR3 runs 20 residues. Germline CDR1 SGDLS, CDR2 YYNGEE. The V gene end was trimmed by 3 bases and the J gene end by 0 bases; junction bases not matched to a gene: 16. Written as DNA, the CDR3 is TGTGCCAGCAGCGACAGCACCCTAGCGGGAGCTCTAGGGAGCACAGATACGCAGTATTTT. This codes for CASSDSTLAGALGSTDTQYF.

The rearrangement links TRBV3-1 (or the pseudogene TRBV3-2) to TRBJ2-4; 10 bases are shared with TRBD2. Losses at the gene ends were 8 bases for V and 8 bases for J; bases not matched to a gene: 6. Germline CDR1 LGHDT, CDR2 YNNKEL (reference sequence). The CDR3 loop spans 13 amino acids. CDR3 protein: CASGSGREDIQYF. As DNA, the CDR3 is TGTGCCAGCGGGAGCGGGAGGGAGGACATTCAGTACTTC.

The V gene is TRBV15, the J gene TRBJ2-7; D may be TRBD2 (6 bases). Deletions cut 0 bases from V and 0 bases from J, with 9 bases between. Germline loops: CDR1 LNHNV, CDR2 YYDKDF (reference sequence). The CDR3 contains 15 residues. For the CDR3, the DNA is TGTGCCACCAGCAGAGAGAGGGGACTCTCCTACGAGCAGTACTTC. It is translated as CATSRERGLSYEQYF.

The V gene is TRBV24-1, the J gene TRBJ2-1; D is uncertain. This CDR3 has 13 amino acids. Germline CDR1 and CDR2: KGHDR and SFDVKD. The V and J ends lost 3 bases and 4 bases respectively, with 6 bases between them. The CDR3 sequence: CATSDPPYNEQFF. In nucleotides, the CDR3 is TGTGCCACCAGTGATCCCCCTTACAATGAGCAGTTCTTC.